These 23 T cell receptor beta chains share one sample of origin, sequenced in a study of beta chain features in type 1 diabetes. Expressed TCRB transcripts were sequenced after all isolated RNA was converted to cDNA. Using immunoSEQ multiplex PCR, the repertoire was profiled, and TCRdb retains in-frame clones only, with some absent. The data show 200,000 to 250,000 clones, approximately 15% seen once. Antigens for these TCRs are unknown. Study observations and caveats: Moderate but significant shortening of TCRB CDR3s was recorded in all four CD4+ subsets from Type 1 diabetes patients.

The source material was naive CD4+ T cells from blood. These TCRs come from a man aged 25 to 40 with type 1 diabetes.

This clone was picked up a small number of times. In nucleotides, the CDR3 is TGTGCCAGTAGTATAGGGGGGCTTGGGAGCAATCAGCCCCAGCATTTT. It codes for CASSIGGLGSNQPQHF. V usage is TRBV19 and J usage is TRBJ1-5, with D tentatively TRBD1 (6 bases). The CDR3 has 16 residues. Germline-derived CDR1 and CDR2 are LNHDA and SQIVND (reference sequence). The V end was cut by 1 base, the J end by 1 base, with 11 bases between.

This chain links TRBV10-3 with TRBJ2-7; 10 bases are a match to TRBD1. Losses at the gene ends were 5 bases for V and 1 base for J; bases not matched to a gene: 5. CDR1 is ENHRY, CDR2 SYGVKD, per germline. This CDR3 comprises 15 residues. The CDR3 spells CAISPGTGVSYEQYF. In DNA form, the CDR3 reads TGTGCCATCAGTCCAGGGACAGGGGTTTCCTACGAGCAGTACTTC.

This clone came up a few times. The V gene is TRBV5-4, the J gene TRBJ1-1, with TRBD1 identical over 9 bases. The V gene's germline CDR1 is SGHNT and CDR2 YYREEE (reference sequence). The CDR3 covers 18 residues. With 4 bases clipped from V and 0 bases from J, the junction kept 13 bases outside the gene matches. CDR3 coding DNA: TGTGCCAGCAGCATCCTATCCGGGACAGGGCTCCTGAACACTGAAGCTTTCTTT. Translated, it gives CASSILSGTGLLNTEAFF.

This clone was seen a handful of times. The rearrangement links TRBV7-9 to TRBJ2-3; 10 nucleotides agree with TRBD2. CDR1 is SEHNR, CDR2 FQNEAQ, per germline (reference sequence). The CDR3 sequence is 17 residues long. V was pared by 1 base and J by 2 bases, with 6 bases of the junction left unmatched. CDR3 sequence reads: CASSLGLAGVATDTQYF. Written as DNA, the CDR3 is TGTGCCAGCAGCTTAGGTCTAGCGGGAGTGGCCACAGATACGCAGTATTTT.

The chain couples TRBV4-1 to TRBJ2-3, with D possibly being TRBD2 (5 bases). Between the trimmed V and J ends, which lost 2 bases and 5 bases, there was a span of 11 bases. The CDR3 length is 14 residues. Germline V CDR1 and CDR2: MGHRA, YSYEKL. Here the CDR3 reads CASSQPGLGDTQYF. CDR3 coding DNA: TGCGCCAGCAGCCAACCCGGACTGGGAGATACGCAGTATTTT.

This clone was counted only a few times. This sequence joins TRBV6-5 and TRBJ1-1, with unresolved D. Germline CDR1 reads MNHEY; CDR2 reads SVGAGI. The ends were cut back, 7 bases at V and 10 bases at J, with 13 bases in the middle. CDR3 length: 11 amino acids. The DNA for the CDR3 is TGTGCCAGCACCTCCAAGGGAGGAGCTTTCTTT. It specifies CASTSKGGAFF.

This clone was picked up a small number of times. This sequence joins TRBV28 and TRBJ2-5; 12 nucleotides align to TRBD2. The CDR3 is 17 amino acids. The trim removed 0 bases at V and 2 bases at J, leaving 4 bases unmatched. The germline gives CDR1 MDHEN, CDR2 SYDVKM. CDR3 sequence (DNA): TGTGCCAGCAGTTTATGGGGGACTAGCGGGTCACAAGAGACCCAGTACTTC. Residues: CASSLWGTSGSQETQYF.

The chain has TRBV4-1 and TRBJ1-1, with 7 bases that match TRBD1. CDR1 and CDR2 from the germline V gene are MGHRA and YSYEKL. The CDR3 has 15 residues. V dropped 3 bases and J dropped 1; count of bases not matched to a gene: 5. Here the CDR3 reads CASSHYGQENTEAFF. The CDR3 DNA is TGCGCCAGCAGCCACTATGGACAGGAGAACACTGAAGCTTTCTTT.

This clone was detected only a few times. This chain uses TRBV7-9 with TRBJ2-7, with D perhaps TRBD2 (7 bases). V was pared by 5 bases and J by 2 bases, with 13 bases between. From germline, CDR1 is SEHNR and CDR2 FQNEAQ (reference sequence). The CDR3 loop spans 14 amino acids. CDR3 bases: TGTGCCAGCAGCAACTCGGGGGGCGCCTACGAGCAGTACTTC. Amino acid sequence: CASSNSGGAYEQYF. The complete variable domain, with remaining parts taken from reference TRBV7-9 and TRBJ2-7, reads DTGVSQNPRHKITKRGQNVTFRCDPISEHNRLYWYRQTLGQGPEFLTYFQNEAQLEKSRLLSDRFSAERPKGSFSTLEIQRTEQGDSAMYLCASSNSGGAYEQYFGPGTRLTVT.

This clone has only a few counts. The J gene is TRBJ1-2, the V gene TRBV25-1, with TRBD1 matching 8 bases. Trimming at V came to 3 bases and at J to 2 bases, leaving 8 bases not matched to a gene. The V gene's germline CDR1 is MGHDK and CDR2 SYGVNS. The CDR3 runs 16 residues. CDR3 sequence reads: CASSDTGGRPNYGYTF. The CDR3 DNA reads TGTGCCAGCAGTGACACAGGGGGGCGACCGAACTATGGCTACACCTTC.

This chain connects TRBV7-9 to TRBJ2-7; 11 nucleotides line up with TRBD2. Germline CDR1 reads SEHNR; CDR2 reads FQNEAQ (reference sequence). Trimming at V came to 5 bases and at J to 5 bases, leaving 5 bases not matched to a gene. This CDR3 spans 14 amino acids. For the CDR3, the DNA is TGTGCCAGCAGCCATAGCGGGGGGGCCGACGAGCAGTACTTC. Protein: CASSHSGGADEQYF.

As DNA, the CDR3 is TGTGCCAGCAGCGAACTAGGACAGGGCCCATCTGGAAACACCATATATTTT. It translates to CASSELGQGPSGNTIYF. The V gene is TRBV16, the J gene TRBJ1-3, with 8 positions matching TRBD1. Germline V lookup: CDR1 KGHSY, CDR2 FQNENV. The CDR3 sequence is 17 residues long. The V segment lost 5 bases and the J segment 1 base; nucleotides outside the gene matches: 10.

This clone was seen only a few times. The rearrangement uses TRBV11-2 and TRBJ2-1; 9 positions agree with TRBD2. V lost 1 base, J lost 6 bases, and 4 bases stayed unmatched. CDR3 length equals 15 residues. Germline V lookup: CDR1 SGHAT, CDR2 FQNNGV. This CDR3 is CASSLGAGGGNEQFF. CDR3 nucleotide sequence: TGTGCCAGCAGCTTAGGAGCGGGAGGCGGCAATGAGCAGTTCTTC.

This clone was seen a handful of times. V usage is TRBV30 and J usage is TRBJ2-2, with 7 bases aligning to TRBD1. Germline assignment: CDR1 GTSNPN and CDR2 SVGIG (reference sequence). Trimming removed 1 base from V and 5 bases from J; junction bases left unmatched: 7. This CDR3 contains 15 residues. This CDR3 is CAWSGGGWGTGELFF. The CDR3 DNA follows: TGTGCCTGGAGTGGAGGGGGCTGGGGGACCGGGGAGCTGTTTTTT.

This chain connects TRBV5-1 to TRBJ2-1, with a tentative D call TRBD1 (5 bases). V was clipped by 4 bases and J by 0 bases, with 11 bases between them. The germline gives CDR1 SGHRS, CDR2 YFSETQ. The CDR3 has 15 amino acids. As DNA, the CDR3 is TGCGCCAGCAGCGAGGTAGGGGTCTCCTACAATGAGCAGTTCTTC. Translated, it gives CASSEVGVSYNEQFF.

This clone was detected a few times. As DNA, the CDR3 is TGCAGCGCGCCCGGGACAGCTGAAGCTTTCTTT. It yields the protein CSAPGTAEAFF. The J gene is TRBJ1-1, the V gene TRBV29-1; 7 bases are a match to TRBD1. The CDR3 runs to 11 residues. Per germline, CDR1 SQVTM and CDR2 ANQGSEA. Trimming removed 7 bases from V and 6 bases from J; junction bases left unmatched: 5.

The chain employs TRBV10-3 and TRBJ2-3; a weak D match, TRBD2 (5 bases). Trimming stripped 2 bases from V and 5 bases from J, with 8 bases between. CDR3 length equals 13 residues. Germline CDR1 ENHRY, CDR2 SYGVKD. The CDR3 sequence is CAISERAGDTQYF. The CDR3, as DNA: TGTGCCATCAGTGAGCGGGCGGGAGATACGCAGTATTTT.

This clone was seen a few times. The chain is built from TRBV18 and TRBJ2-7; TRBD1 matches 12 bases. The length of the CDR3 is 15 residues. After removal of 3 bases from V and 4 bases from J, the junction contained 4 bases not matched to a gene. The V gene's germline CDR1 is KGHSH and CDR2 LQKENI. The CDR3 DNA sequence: TGTGCCAGCTCACCCGGGACAGGGGGCCCATACGAGCAGTACTTC. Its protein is CASSPGTGGPYEQYF.

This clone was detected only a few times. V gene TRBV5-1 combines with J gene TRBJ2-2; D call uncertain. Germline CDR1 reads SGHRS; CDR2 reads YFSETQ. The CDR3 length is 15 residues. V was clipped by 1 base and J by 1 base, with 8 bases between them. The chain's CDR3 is CASSLSGENTGELFF. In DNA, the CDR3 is TGCGCCAGCAGCTTGTCCGGAGAGAACACCGGGGAGCTGTTTTTT.

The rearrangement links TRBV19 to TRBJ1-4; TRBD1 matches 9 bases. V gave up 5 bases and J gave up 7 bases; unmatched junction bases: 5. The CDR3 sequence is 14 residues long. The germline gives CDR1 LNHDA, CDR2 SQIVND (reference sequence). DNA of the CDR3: TGTGCCAGTAGTTCGGGACAGGGTAGTGAAAAACTGTTTTTT. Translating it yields CASSSGQGSEKLFF.

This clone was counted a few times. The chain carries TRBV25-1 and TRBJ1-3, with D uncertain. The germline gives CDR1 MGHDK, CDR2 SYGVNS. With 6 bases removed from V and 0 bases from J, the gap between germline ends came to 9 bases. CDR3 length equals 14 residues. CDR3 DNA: TGTGCCAGCAGGCCGCCAGGCTCTGGAAACACCATATATTTT. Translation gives CASRPPGSGNTIYF.

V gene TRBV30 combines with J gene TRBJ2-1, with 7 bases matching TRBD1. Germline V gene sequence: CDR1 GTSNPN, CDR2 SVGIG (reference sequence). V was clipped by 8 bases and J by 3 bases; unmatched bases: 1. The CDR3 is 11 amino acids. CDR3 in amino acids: CAGTVYNEQFF. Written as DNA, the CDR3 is TGTGCCGGGACAGTCTACAATGAGCAGTTCTTC.

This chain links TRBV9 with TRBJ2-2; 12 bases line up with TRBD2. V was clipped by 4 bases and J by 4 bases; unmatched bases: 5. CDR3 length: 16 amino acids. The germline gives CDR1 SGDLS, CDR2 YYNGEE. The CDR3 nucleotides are TGTGCCAGCAGCCCACCGGGACTAGCGGGCACCGGGGAGCTGTTTTTT. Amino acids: CASSPPGLAGTGELFF.